This entry features one T cell receptor (beta chain) sequence. Its recognized antigen is unknown. Base qualities were left out, and no much larger clone turns up one base away. The data belong to a study of blood T cell repertoires in COVID-19 (dated by TCRdb to between 2020 and 2021). Regarding the study in general: Collaborator samples came from the United States, Italy and Spain and covered acute and convalescent phases of COVID-19. The material from the prospective study consisted of cDNA or gDNA derived from T cells, B-cell-depleted T cells, or PBMCs. The dataset comprised deeply sampled blood TCRbeta repertoires from subjects exposed to, actively infected with, or recovered from COVID-19. The repertoires were released in a freely available public database intended as a resource for research on the immune response to SARS-CoV-2. Samples came from the ongoing ImmuneRACE study (first 160 participants) plus 1,254 subjects from 6 global collaborators. The sample metadata nearly always contained a de-identified subject ID, COVID-19 status, age in years and sex. Where HLA class I and class II types were available, the types were taken from metadata supplied by the sample provider, not from assay-based typing. General findings and caveats noted by the study authors: How much clinical and demographic metadata was included differed by source and by participant, and the metadata was provided uncurated.

TCRbeta CDR3 regions were amplified from genomic DNA using the immunoSEQ Assay, a bias-controlled multiplex PCR. The paper's data handling went like this. The number of nucleated cells in each sample was estimated by amplification of reference gene primers within the assay. Sequence reads were collapsed and filtered to measure the absolute abundance of every unique TCRbeta CDR3 rearrangement. For each sample, productive Simpson clonality was calculated as the square root of Simpson's diversity index over productive rearrangements. TCRdb carries this immuneACCESS record with in-frame sequences only. Its versions omit some clonotypes, under half of them owing to an unresolved V gene in the studies checked, with the rest unexplained. V and J calls plus clone size are reproduced from that table; the DNA served to infer D and trimming. Present in this sample are roughly 70,000 clones, under 85% of which were seen just once. Around a fifth of the sample is taken by the ten largest.

Collaborating institutions collected whole blood in K2EDTA tubes following their own protocols. For TCRbeta analysis, collaborators shipped samples in one of three forms: frozen whole blood, isolated PBMCs, or DNA extracted from either of those sample types. The cysteine opens and the phenylalanine closes a CDR3 of 17 amino acids. Only the CDR3 region is kept as DNA, spanning 51 bases read in frame from base 1. The germline V gene supplies CDR1 MDHEN and CDR2 SYDVKM. Deletion took 6 bases off V and 5 bases off J, with a span of 25 bases between the germline ends. The chain was built from TRBV28 and TRBJ1-1, and possibly TRBD1, on 6 matching bases. The sample consisted of peripheral blood. The sequence was obtained from a man aged 65 to 85 with acute or convalescent COVID-19. The CDR3 protein sequence reads: CASRIPNTGTALTEAFF. The DNA sequence follows: TGTGCCAGCAGGATACCAAATACAGGGACGGCCCTAACTGAAGCTTTCTTT.